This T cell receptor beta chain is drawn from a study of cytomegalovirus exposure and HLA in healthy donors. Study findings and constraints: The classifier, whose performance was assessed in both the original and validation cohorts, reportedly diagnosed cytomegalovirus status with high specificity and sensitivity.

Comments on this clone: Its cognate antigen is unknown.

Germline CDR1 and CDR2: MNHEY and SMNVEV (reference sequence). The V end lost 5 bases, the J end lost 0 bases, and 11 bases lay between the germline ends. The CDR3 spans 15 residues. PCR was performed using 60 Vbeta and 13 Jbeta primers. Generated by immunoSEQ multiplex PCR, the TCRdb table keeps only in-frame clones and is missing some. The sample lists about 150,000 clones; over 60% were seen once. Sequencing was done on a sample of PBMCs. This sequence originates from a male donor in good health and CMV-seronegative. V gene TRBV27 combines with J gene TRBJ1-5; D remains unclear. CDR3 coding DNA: TGTGCCAGCAGTACCGCCAGTTATAGCAATCAGCCCCAGCATTTT. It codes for CASSTASYSNQPQHF.